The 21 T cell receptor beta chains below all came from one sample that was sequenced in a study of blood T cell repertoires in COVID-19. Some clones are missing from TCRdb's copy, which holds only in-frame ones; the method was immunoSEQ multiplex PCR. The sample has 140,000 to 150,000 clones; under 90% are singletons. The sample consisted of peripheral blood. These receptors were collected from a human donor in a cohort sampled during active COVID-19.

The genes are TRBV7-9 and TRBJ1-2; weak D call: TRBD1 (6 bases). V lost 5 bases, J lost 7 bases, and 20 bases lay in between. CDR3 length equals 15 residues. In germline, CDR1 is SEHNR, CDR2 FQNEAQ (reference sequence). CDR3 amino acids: CASSRGGENRAGYTF. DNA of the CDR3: TGTGCCAGCAGCCGTGGGGGGGAAAACAGGGCTGGCTACACCTTC.

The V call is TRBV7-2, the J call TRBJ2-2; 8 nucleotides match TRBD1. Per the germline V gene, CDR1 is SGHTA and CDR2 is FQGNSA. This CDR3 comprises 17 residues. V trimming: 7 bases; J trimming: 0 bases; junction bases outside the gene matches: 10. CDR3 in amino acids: CASTSRSGGANTGELFF. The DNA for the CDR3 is TGTGCCAGCACCTCTCGGTCAGGGGGCGCGAACACCGGGGAGCTGTTTTTT.

The CDR3 loop reads CASSVDEGAYSYEQYF. As DNA, the CDR3 is TGTGCCAGCAGCGTAGATGAGGGTGCCTATTCCTACGAGCAGTACTTC. This chain joins TRBV9 and TRBJ2-7, with D possibly TRBD2 on 5 matching bases. The CDR3 totals 16 residues. Germline CDR1 reads SGDLS; CDR2 reads YYNGEE. The V end lost 0 bases, the J end lost 1 base, and 14 bases lay between the germline ends.

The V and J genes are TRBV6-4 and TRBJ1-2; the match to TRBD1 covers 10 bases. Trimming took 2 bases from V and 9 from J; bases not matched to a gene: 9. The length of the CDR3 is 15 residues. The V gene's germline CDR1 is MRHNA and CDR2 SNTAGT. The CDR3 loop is CASSDPGQGSESYTF. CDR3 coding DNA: TGTGCCAGCAGTGACCCGGGACAGGGGTCTGAAAGCTACACCTTC.

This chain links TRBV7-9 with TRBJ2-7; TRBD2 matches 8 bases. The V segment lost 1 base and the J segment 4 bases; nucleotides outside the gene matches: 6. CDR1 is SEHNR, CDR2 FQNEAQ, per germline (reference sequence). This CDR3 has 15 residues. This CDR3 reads CASSLDGRVGYEQYF. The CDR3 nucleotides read TGTGCCAGCAGCTTAGACGGGAGGGTAGGGTACGAGCAGTACTTC. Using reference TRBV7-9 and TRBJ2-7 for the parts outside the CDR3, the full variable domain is DTGVSQNPRHKITKRGQNVTFRCDPISEHNRLYWYRQTLGQGPEFLTYFQNEAQLEKSRLLSDRFSAERPKGSFSTLEIQRTEQGDSAMYLCASSLDGRVGYEQYFGPGTRLTVT.

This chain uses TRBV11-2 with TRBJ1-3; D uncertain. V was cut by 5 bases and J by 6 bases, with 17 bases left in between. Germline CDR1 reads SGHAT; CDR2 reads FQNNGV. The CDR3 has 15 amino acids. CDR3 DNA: TGTGCCAGCAGCCTTACCCCGTGGCTGGCAAACACCATATATTTT. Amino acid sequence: CASSLTPWLANTIYF.

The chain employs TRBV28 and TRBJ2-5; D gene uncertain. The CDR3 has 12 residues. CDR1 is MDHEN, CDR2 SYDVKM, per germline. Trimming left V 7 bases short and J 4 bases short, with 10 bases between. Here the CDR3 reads CASNGARETQYF. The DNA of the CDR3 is TGTGCCAGCAATGGAGCACGAGAGACCCAGTACTTC. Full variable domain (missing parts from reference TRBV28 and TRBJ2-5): DVKVTQSSRYLVKRTGEKVFLECVQDMDHENMFWYRQDPGLGLRLIYFSYDVKMKEKGDIPEGYSVSREKKERFSLILESASTNQTSMYLCASNGARETQYFGPGTRLLVL.

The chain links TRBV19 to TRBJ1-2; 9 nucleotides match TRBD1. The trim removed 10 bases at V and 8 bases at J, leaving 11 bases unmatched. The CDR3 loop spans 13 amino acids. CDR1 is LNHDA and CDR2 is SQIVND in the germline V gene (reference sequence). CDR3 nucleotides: TGTGCCACTAGGGACAGGGCCCTAGAAGGCTACACCTTC. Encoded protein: CATRDRALEGYTF.

CDR3 sequence: CASSLGQGDSPLHF. The CDR3 DNA reads as TGCGCCAGCAGCTTAGGACAGGGGGATTCACCCCTCCACTTT. The V call is TRBV5-1, the J call TRBJ1-6; 10 nucleotides align to TRBD1. The CDR3 extends over 14 amino acids. Germline V lookup: CDR1 SGHRS, CDR2 YFSETQ. With V trimmed by 2 bases and J by 8 bases, 1 base remained unmatched.

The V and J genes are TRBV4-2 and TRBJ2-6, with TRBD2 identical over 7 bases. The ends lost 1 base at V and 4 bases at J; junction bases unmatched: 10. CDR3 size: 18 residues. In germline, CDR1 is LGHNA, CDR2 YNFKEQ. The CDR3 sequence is CASSQVGTTNPGANVLTF. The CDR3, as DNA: TGTGCCAGCAGCCAAGTCGGGACTACCAATCCCGGGGCCAACGTCCTGACTTTC.

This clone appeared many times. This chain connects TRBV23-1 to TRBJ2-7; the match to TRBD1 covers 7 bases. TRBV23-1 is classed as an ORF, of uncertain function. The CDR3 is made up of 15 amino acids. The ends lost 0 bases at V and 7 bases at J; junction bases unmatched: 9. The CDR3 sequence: CASSQSGQGEREQYF. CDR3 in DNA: TGCGCCAGCAGTCAATCGGGGCAGGGGGAGAGGGAGCAGTACTTC.

The CDR3 protein is CASSVLGTGGETQYF. CDR3 DNA: TGTGCCAGCAGCGTTCTCGGGACAGGGGGTGAGACCCAGTACTTC. The chain employs TRBV9 and TRBJ2-5; 11 bases map to TRBD1. V was clipped by 2 bases and J by 5 bases; unmatched bases: 5. The CDR3 is 15 residues long. Germline CDR1 is SGDLS and CDR2 is YYNGEE.

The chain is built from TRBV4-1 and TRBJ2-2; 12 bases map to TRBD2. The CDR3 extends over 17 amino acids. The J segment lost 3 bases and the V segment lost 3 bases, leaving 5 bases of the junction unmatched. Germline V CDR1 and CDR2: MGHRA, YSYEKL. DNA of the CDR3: TGCGCCAGCAGCCAGCCTAGCGGGAGGGCCGACACCGGGGAGCTGTTTTTT. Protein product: CASSQPSGRADTGELFF.

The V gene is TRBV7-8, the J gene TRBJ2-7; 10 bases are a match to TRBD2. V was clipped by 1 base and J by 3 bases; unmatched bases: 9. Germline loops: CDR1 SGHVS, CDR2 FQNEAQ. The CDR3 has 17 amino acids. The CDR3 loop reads CASSLGTSGGKGYEQYF. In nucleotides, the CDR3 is TGTGCCAGCAGCTTAGGGACTAGCGGAGGCAAAGGCTACGAGCAGTACTTC.

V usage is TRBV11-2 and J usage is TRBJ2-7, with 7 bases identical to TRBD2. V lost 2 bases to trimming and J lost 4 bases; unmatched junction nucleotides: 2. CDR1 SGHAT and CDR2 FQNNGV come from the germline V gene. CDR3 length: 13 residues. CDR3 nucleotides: TGTGCCAGCAGCTTACAGCGGGAATACGAGCAGTACTTC. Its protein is CASSLQREYEQYF.

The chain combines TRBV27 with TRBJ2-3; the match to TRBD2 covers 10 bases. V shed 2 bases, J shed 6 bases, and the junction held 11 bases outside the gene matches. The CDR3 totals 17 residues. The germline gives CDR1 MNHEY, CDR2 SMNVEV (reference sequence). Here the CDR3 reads CASSLIVGASGSDTQYF. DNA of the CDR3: TGTGCCAGCAGTTTAATTGTGGGGGCTAGCGGGAGCGATACGCAGTATTTT.

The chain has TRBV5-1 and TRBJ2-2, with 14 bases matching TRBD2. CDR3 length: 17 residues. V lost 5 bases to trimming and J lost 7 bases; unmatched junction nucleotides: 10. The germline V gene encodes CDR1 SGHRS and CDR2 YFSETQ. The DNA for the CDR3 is TGCGCCAGCAGACCTCCGGGACTAGCGGGAGAAGGCGGGGAGCTGTTTTTT. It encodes CASRPPGLAGEGGELFF.

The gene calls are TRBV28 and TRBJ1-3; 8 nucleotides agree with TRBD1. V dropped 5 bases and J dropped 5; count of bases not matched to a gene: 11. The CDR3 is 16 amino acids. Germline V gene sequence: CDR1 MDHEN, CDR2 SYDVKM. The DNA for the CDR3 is TGTGCCAGCAGTATCGGGACAGGTGCTCTGAGAAACACCATATATTTT. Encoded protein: CASSIGTGALRNTIYF. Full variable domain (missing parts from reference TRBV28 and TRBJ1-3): DVKVTQSSRYLVKRTGEKVFLECVQDMDHENMFWYRQDPGLGLRLIYFSYDVKMKEKGDIPEGYSVSREKKERFSLILESASTNQTSMYLCASSIGTGALRNTIYFGEGSWLTVV.

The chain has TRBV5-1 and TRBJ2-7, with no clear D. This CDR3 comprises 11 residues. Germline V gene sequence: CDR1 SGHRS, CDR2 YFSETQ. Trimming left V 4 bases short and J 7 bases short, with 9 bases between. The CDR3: CASSLLREQYF. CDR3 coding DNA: TGCGCCAGCAGCCTCCTTCGGGAGCAGTACTTC.

The CDR3 loop is CASSQAGGAVGYTF. The CDR3 nucleotides are TGTGCCAGCAGCCAGGCCGGGGGGGCGGTTGGCTACACCTTC. The chain has TRBV4-2 and TRBJ1-2; maybe TRBD1 (6 bases). Trimming stripped 3 bases from V and 7 bases from J, with 15 bases between. The CDR3 runs to 14 residues. Germline V gives CDR1 LGHNA, CDR2 YNFKEQ.

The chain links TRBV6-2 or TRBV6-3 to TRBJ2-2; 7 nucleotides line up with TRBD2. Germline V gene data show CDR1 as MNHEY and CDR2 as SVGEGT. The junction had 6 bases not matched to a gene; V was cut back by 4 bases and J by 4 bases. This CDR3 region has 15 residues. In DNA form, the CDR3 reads TGTGCCAGCAGTTCCCTAGCGGAGTCCACCGGGGAGCTGTTTTTT. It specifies CASSSLAESTGELFF.